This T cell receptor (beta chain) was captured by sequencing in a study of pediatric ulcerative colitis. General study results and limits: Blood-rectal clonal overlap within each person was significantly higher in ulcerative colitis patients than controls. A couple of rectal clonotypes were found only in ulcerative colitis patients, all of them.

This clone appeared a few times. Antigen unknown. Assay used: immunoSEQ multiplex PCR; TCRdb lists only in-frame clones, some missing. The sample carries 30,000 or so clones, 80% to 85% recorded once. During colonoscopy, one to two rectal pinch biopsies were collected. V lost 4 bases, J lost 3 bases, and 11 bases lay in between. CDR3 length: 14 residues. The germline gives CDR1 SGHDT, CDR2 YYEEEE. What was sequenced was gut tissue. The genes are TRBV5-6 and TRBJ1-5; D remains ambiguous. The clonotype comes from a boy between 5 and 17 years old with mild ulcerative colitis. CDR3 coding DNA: TGTGCCAGCAGCCCGGCAGGAAACAATCAGCCCCAGCATTTT. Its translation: CASSPAGNNQPQHF. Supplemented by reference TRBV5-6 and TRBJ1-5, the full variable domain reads DAGVTQSPTHLIKTRGQQVTLRCSPKSGHDTVSWYQQALGQGPQFIFQYYEEEERQRGNFPDRFSGHQFPNYSSELNVNALLLGDSALYLCASSPAGNNQPQHFGDGTRLSIL.